The clone carrying this T cell receptor (beta chain) came up a few times. What it recognizes is unknown. Trimming took off 1 base at V and 5 bases at J, with 8 bases between the two ends. The CDR3 covers 14 residues. Per the germline V gene, CDR1 is SEHNR and CDR2 is FQNEAQ (reference sequence). There were only healthy Caucasians among the donors. The cDNA had a unique molecular identifier and a template-switch universal primer site. TCRdb reprocessed the 5' RACE reads with MiXCR, giving one entry per CDR3 protein. The sample comprises about 530,000 distinct CDR3 sequences, about a fifth of which are singletons, and approximately 0.52% rests with the top ten. This entry comes from a study of identical twins. Regarding the study as a whole: Its conclusions, products of cross-sectional statistical analysis, did not come from following the same donors. Researchers caution that invariant MAIT and iNKT cells could partly confound zero-insertion analyses.

The sample was also linked to a second study, of yellow fever vaccine responses in identical twins.

The specimen was CD4+ T cells sorted from blood. The chain couples TRBV7-9 to TRBJ1-4, with D uncertain. The TCR originated in a woman between 18 and 30 years old in good health. The CDR3 bases are TGTGCCAGCAGCTTAGAGGGTGACAATGAAAAACTGTTTTTT. This codes for CASSLEGDNEKLFF.